This T cell receptor beta chain stems from a study of T-cell reconstitution after alpha-beta-depleted transplantation in children. During its preparation, the TCRbeta library received unique molecular identifiers. TCRdb passed the PCR reads through MiXCR, listing each CDR3 protein once. The table has some 200,000 distinct CDR3 sequences, approximately 10% seen once. This clonotype occurred a few times. A read error may account for a junction end that differs from germline. CDR3 length: 12 amino acids. CDR1 DFQATT and CDR2 SNEGSKA come from the germline V gene (reference sequence). V is TRBV20-1 and J is TRBJ1-4; no firm D call. This material consisted of PBMCs from the stem cell graft donor, taken from the stem cell graft. The receptor comes from a human donor who donated a stem cell graft to a child with acute lymphoblastic leukemia. The chain's CDR3 is CSARENDGSLFF. The CDR3 DNA reads as TGCAGTGCCAGAGAAAATGACGGATCCCTGTTTTTT.